A selection of T cell receptor beta chains follows, all from one sample in a study of T cell responses to AZD1222 COVID-19 vaccine. Sequencing was performed with immunoSEQ multiplex PCR; in TCRdb, only in-frame clones are kept and a portion is missing. Altogether 99,000 or so clones are present, approximately 90% being singletons, with the ten largest covering about 2.5%. The sequencing used peripheral blood, collected on day 0 of AZD1222 vaccination. The receptors originated from an adult in good health. CDR3s include the opening cysteine and the closing phenylalanine or tryptophan. D genes are given only for firm matches. Size values are once, few and many counts, or a class for expanded clones, and some rows have none.

V gene	J gene	clone size	D gene	CDR3 DNA	CDR3 protein
TRBV6-1	TRBJ2-3	NA	TRBD2	TGTGCCAGCAGTGCACAAACGACGGGACTAACCGATTTAATGGATACGCAGTATTTT	CASSAQTTGLTDLMDTQYF
TRBV28	TRBJ1-1	once	NA	TGTGCCAGCAGTTTATATCCAGACAACACTGAAGCTTTCTTT	CASSLYPDNTEAFF
TRBV7-3	TRBJ1-2	NA	NA	TGTGCCAGCAGCCCCTCGGCGCAGGGAGACTATGGCTACACCTTC	CASSPSAQGDYGYTF
TRBV2	TRBJ1-1	NA	NA	TGTGCCAGCTCCCTCGCGGTCGTGAACACTGAAGCTTTCTTT	CASSLAVVNTEAFF
TRBV7-2	TRBJ2-5	NA	NA	TGTGCCAGCAGCTTAGAATATCTGGCGGGCAAAGAGACCCAGTACTTC	CASSLEYLAGKETQYF
TRBV6-2/TRBV6-3	TRBJ1-5	NA	NA	TGTGCCAGCAGCCGGGTCAATAGCAATCAGCCCCAGCATTTT	CASSRVNSNQPQHF
TRBV27	TRBJ1-1	NA	TRBD1	TGTGCCAGCAGTATAGGACAGGGGGCGATGAACACTGAAGCTTTCTTT	CASSIGQGAMNTEAFF
TRBV15	TRBJ2-1	NA	NA	TGTGCCACCAGCAGAGGGTTGGGGGGCGGATACAATGAGCAGTTCTTC	CATSRGLGGGYNEQFF
TRBV13	TRBJ2-3	NA	TRBD2	TGTGCCAGCAGCTTAGGTGGACTAGCGATTGTTGGAAGGAGCACAGATACGCAGTATTTT	CASSLGGLAIVGRSTDTQYF
TRBV7-8	TRBJ2-7	NA	TRBD1	TGTGCCAGCAGCTTAGTACAGGGGGCCTACGAGCAGTACTTC	CASSLVQGAYEQYF
TRBV5-5	TRBJ2-6	few	NA	TGTGCCAGCAGCCCGGGGCGTTCTGGGGCCAACGTCCTGACTTTC	CASSPGRSGANVLTF
TRBV5-4	TRBJ2-3	NA	TRBD1	TGTGCCAGCAGCGCCCGGGACAGGGGCACAGATACGCAGTATTTT	CASSARDRGTDTQYF
TRBV9	TRBJ1-2	NA	NA	TGTGCCAGCAGCCTGACTCGGGGATCTGGCTACACCTTC	CASSLTRGSGYTF